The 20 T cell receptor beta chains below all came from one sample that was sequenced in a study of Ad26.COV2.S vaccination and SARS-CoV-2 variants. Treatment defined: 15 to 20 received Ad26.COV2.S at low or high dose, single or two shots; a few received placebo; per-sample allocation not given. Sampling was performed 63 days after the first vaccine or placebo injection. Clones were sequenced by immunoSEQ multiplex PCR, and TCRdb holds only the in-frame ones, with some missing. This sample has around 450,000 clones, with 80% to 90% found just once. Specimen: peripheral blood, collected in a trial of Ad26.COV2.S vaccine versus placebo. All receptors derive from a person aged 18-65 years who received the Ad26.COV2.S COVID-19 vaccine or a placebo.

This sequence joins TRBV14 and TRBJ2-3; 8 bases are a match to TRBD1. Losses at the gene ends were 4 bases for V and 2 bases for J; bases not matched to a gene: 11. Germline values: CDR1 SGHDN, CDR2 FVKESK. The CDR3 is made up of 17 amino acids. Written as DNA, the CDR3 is TGTGCCAGCAGCCGCCTAACCGGGACAGGAATCACAGATACGCAGTATTTT. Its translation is CASSRLTGTGITDTQYF.

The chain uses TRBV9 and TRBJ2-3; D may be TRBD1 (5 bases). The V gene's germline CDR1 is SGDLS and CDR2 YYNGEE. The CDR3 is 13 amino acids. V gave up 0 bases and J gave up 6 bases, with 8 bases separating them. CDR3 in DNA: TGTGCCAGCAGCGTAGGGGGCAGCGATACGCAGTATTTT. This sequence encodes CASSVGGSDTQYF. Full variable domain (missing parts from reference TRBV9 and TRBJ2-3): DSGVTQTPKHLITATGQRVTLRCSPRSGDLSVYWYQQSLDQGLQFLIQYYNGEERAKGNILERFSAQQFPDLHSELNLSSLELGDSALYFCASSVGGSDTQYFGPGTRLTVL.

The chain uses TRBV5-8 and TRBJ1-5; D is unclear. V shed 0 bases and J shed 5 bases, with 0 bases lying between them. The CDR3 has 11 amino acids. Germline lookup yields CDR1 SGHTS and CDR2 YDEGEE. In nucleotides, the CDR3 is TGTGCCAGCAGCTTGGATCAGCCCCAGCATTTT. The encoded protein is CASSLDQPQHF.

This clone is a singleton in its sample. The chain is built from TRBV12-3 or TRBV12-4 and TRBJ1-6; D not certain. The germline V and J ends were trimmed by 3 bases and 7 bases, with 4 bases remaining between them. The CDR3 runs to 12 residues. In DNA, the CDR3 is TGTGCCAGCAGTTTCGCCAATTCACCCCTCCACTTT. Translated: CASSFANSPLHF.

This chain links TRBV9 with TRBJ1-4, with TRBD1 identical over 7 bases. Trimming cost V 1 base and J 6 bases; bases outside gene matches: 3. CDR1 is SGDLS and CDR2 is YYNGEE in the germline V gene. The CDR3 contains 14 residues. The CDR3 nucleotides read TGTGCCAGCAGCGTAACAGGGGCGGATGAAAAACTGTTTTTT. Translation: CASSVTGADEKLFF. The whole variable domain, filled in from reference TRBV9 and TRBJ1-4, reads DSGVTQTPKHLITATGQRVTLRCSPRSGDLSVYWYQQSLDQGLQFLIQYYNGEERAKGNILERFSAQQFPDLHSELNLSSLELGDSALYFCASSVTGADEKLFFGSGTQLSVL.

This chain's CDR3 is CASSSGLAGGRGTDTQYF. The CDR3 nucleotides read TGTGCCAGCAGCTCAGGACTAGCGGGAGGGCGGGGGACAGATACGCAGTATTTT. V and J are TRBV7-3 and TRBJ2-3, with 15 bases fitting TRBD2. The CDR3 has 18 residues. V shed 4 bases, J shed 3 bases, and the junction held 8 bases outside the gene matches. The germline gives CDR1 SGHTA, CDR2 FQGTGA.

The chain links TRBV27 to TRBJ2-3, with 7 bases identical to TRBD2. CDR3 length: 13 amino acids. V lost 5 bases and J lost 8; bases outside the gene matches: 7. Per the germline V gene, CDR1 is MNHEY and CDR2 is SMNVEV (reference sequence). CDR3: CASSPAWGGTQYF. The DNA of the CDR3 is TGTGCCAGCAGTCCAGCCTGGGGGGGTACGCAGTATTTT.

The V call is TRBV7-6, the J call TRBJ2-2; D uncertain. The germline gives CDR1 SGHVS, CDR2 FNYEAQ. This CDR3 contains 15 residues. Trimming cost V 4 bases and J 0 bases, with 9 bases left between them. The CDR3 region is CASSYSNPNTGELFF. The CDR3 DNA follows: TGTGCCAGCAGCTACTCTAACCCGAACACCGGGGAGCTGTTTTTT. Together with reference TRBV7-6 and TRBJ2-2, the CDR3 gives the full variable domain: GAGVSQSPRYKVTKRGQDVALRCDPISGHVSLYWYRQALGQGPEFLTYFNYEAQQDKSGLPNDRFSAERPEGSISTLTIQRTEQRDSAMYRCASSYSNPNTGELFFGEGSRLTVL.

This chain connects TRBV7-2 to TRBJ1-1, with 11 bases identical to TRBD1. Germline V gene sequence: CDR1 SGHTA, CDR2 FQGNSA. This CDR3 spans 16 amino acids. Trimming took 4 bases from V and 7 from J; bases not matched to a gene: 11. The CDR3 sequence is CASSSLGRDRGFEAFF. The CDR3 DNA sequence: TGTGCCAGCAGCTCCTTGGGCCGGGACAGGGGGTTTGAAGCTTTCTTT.

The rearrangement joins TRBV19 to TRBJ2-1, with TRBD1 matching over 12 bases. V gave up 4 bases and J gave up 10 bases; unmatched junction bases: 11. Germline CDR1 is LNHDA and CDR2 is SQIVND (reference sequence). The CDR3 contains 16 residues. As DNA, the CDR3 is TGTGCCAGTAGTAGGGGACCGTGGGACAGGGGGCCCGAGCAGTTCTTC. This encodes CASSRGPWDRGPEQFF. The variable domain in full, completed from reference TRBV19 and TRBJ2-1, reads DGGITQSPKYLFRKEGQNVTLSCEQNLNHDAMYWYRQDPGQGLRLIYYSQIVNDFQKGDIAEGYSVSREKKESFPLTVTSAQKNPTAFYLCASSRGPWDRGPEQFFGPGTRLTVL.

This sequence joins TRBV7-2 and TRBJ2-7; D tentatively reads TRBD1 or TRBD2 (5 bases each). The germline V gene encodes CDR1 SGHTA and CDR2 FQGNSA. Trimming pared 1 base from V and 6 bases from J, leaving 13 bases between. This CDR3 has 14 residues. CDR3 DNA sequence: TGTGCCAGCAGCTTAGTTGGGGGTGTTGGCGAGCAGTACTTC. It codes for CASSLVGGVGEQYF.

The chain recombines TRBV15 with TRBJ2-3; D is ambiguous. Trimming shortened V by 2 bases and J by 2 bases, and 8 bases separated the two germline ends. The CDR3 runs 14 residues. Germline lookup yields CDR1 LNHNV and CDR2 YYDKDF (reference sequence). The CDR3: CATSRLDPTDTQYF. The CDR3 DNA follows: TGTGCCACCAGCAGACTCGATCCCACAGATACGCAGTATTTT.

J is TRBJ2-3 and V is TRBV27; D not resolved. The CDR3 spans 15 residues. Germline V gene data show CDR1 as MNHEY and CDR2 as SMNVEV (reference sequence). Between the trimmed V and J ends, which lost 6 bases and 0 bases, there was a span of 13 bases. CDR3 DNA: TGTGCCAGCAGCCGCGTCATGGGAAGCACAGATACGCAGTATTTT. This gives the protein CASSRVMGSTDTQYF.

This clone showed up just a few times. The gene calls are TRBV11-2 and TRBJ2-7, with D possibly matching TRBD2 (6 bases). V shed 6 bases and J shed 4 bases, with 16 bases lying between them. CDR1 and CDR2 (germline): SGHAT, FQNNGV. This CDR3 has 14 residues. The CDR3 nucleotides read TGTGCCAGCAGGTTTAGCGGTATGGGGTACGAGCAGTACTTC. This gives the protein CASRFSGMGYEQYF.

Here the CDR3 DNA reads TGTGCCAGCAGTTACTCTAGGGGGGAATTGAACACTGAAGCTTTCTTT. Residues: CASSYSRGELNTEAFF. The V call is TRBV6-5, the J call TRBJ1-1; tentatively, D is TRBD1 (6 bases). CDR1 MNHEY and CDR2 SVGAGI come from the germline V gene. Deletions cut 0 bases from V and 0 bases from J, with 11 bases between. This CDR3 has 16 residues.

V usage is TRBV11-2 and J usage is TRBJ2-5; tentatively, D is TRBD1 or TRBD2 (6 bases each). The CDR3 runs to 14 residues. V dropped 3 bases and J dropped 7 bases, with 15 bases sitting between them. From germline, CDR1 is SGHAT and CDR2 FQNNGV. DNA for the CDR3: TGTGCCAGCAGCTTCCGTAGGGGGGCTTGGACCCAGTACTTC. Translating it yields CASSFRRGAWTQYF.

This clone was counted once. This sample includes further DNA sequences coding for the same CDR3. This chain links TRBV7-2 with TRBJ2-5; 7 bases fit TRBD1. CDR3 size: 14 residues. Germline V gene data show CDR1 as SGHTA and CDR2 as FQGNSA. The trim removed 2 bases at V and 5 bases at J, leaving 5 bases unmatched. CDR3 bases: TGTGCCAGCAGCTTACGAGGGGGCGCGGAGACCCAGTACTTC. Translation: CASSLRGGAETQYF.

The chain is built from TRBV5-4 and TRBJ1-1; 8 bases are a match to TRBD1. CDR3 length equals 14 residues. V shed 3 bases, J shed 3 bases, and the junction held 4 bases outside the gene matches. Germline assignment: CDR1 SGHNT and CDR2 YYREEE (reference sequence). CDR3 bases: TGTGCCAGCAGCTGGGAGGACAGGGACACTGAAGCTTTCTTT. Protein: CASSWEDRDTEAFF. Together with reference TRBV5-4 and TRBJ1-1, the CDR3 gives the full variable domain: ETGVTQSPTHLIKTRGQQVTLRCSSQSGHNTVSWYQQALGQGPQFIFQYYREEENGRGNFPPRFSGLQFPNYSSELNVNALELDDSALYLCASSWEDRDTEAFFGQGTRLTVV.

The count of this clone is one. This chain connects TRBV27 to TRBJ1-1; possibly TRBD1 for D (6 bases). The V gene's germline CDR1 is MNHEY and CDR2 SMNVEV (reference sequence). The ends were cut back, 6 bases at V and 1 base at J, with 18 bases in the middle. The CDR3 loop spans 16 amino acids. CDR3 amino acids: CASSPGLGQKNTEAFF. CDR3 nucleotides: TGTGCCAGCAGCCCCGGCCTTGGACAGAAGAACACTGAAGCTTTCTTT.

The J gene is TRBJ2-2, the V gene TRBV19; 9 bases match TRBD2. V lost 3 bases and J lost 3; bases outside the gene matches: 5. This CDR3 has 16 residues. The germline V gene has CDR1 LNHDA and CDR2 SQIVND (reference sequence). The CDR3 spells CASSMSSGTDTGELFF. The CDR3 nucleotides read TGTGCCAGTAGTATGTCTAGCGGGACCGACACCGGGGAGCTGTTTTTT.